These T cell receptor beta chains were read from a single sample in a study of T cells in localized non-small cell lung cancer. Sequencing used immunoSEQ multiplex PCR; TCRdb keeps in-frame clones, though not all of them. Here the sample spans tens of thousands of clones, about 83% being singletons. The sequences come from peripheral blood, collected before any cancer treatment. Source of these receptors: a man aged 35-75 years with stage I lung adenocarcinoma. The CDR3 runs from the conserved cysteine through the conserved F or W. A D gene is named only where the DNA matches it firmly. Size tells how often a clone was seen (once, few, many) or the class of an expanded clone, and some rows leave it out.

V	D	size	J	length	DNA	CDR3
TRBV25-1	.	.	TRBJ2-5	16	TGTGCCAGTACGCCTGGGGTCAGTAGCCTTGGGGAGACCCAGTACTTC	CASTPGVSSLGETQYF
TRBV7-9	.	.	TRBJ2-2	14	TGTGCCACGTCACAGGGCTGGAACACCGGGGAGCTGTTTTTT	CATSQGWNTGELFF
TRBV19	.	.	TRBJ2-2	15	TGTGCCAGTAGTATAGGAACAGGACGGGGCGGGGAGCTGTTTTTT	CASSIGTGRGGELFF
TRBV6-5	.	.	TRBJ1-5	15	TGTGCCAGTCGGCCGGGGAAAGTGTACGATCAGCCCCAGCATTTT	CASRPGKVYDQPQHF
TRBV7-9	.	.	TRBJ1-1	13	TGTGCCAGCAAGGAAGGGGCGAACACTGAAGCTTTCTTT	CASKEGANTEAFF
TRBV6-6	TRBD1	.	TRBJ2-7	15	TGTGCCAGCAGTATCAAAGACAGGGTTTGGCTTGAGCAGTACTTC	CASSIKDRVWLEQYF
TRBV28	TRBD2	.	TRBJ2-7	15	TGTGCCAGCAGTAAGGCTAGCGGGAGCTCCTACGAGCAGTACTTC	CASSKASGSSYEQYF
TRBV19	.	.	TRBJ1-4	14	TGTGCCAGTAGTTACCGATCCCGCGGGGAAAAACTGTTTTTT	CASSYRSRGEKLFF
TRBV14	.	.	TRBJ1-5	17	TGTGCCAGCAGCCAAGATCCGGGGGACGCTAGCAATCAGCCCCAGCATTTT	CASSQDPGDASNQPQHF
TRBV5-1	.	.	TRBJ1-3	15	TGCGCCAGCAGCTCCGGGACCATCTCTGGAAACACCATATATTTT	CASSSGTISGNTIYF
TRBV5-1	TRBD1	.	TRBJ2-7	15	TGCGCCAGCAGCTTGCGGGACAGCTCTTACACGGCGCAGTACTTC	CASSLRDSSYTAQYF
TRBV5-6	.	.	TRBJ1-2	15	TGTGCCAGCAGCTTGGGGGGATATCCTAACTATGGCTACACCTTC	CASSLGGYPNYGYTF
TRBV5-4	TRBD1	.	TRBJ1-1	17	TGTGCCAGCAGCCCTTCGGACCGGACAGGCTGGAACACTGAAGCTTTCTTT	CASSPSDRTGWNTEAFF
TRBV5-6	.	few	TRBJ2-6	14	TGTGCCAGCAGCCCCCGGACGGGGGCCAACGTCCTGACTTTC	CASSPRTGANVLTF
TRBV5-5	.	.	TRBJ2-3	14	TGTGCCAGCAGCTTGTTGCGGGGTGCAGATACGCAGTATTTT	CASSLLRGADTQYF
TRBV6-1	.	.	TRBJ2-7	11	TGTGCCAGCAGGACCTCCTACGAGCAGTACTTC	CASRTSYEQYF
TRBV27	TRBD1	.	TRBJ2-2	14	TGTGCCAGCAGTCGGACAGGGGCAACCGGGGAGCTGTTTTTT	CASSRTGATGELFF
TRBV9	.	.	TRBJ2-5	14	TGTGCCAGCAGCGTAGGTCTGGGGGAAGAGACCCAGTACTTC	CASSVGLGEETQYF
TRBV4-1	.	.	TRBJ2-4	13	TGCGCCAGCAGCCAAGTGGTGAAAAACATTCAGTACTTC	CASSQVVKNIQYF
TRBV18	.	.	TRBJ1-1	18	TGTGCCAGCTCATTAACAATCCCCGCCCGCAGACAGAACACTGAAGCTTTCTTT	CASSLTIPARRQNTEAFF
TRBV6-1	.	.	TRBJ2-5	12	TGTGCCAGCAGTTCCAGTAGAGAGACCCAGTACTTC	CASSSSRETQYF
TRBV15	.	.	TRBJ2-7	12	TGTGCCACCAGCAGAGATACCTACGAGCAGTACTTC	CATSRDTYEQYF
TRBV7-2	.	.	TRBJ1-2	14	TGTGCCAGCGGATACAGGGCCCCCCTTGTCGGCTACACCTTC	CASGYRAPLVGYTF
TRBV30	.	.	TRBJ2-2	14	TGTGCCTGGAGCCTACAGGCGAACACCGGGGAGCTGTTTTTT	CAWSLQANTGELFF
TRBV28	.	.	TRBJ2-7	15	TGTGCCAGCAGTTCACCGGGAGCGGTCTTTTACGAGCAGTACTTC	CASSSPGAVFYEQYF
TRBV5-1	.	.	TRBJ1-2	13	TGCGCCAGCAGCTCAGGGACCTGGAATGGCTACACCTTC	CASSSGTWNGYTF
TRBV19	.	few	TRBJ2-5	16	TGTGCCAGTAGTATAGGAACAGGAGGGACCTTGCAGACCCAGTACTTC	CASSIGTGGTLQTQYF
TRBV10-3	.	.	TRBJ2-2	14	TGTGCCATCAGTGAGTCGTGGGCGGCCGGGGAGCTGTTTTTT	CAISESWAAGELFF
TRBV5-4	.	once	TRBJ2-2	13	TGTGCCAGCAGCCCAGACCTACCCGGGGAGCTGTTTTTT	CASSPDLPGELFF